The sequence of this TCR beta chain was determined in a study of T cells after yellow fever vaccination. Study results and limitations: Clonotypes shared by both compartments, CD4 and CD8, made up a small share.

This clonotype was seen many times. Its antigen remains unidentified. The germline gives CDR1 MGHDK, CDR2 SYGVNS. With 10 bases removed from V and 0 bases from J, the gap between germline ends came to 11 bases. This CDR3 is built from 13 residues. Using its own MiXCR run on the 5' RACE reads, TCRdb lists one record per CDR3 protein. The repertoire consists of around 180,000 distinct CDR3 sequences, with roughly 6.2% occurring once and the leading ten covering less than 3.5%. The receptor comes from a man younger than 35 who received the YFV17D yellow fever vaccine. The chain joins TRBV25-1 to TRBJ2-3; D is undetermined. The source material was CD4+ T cells sorted from PBMCs, sampled on the day of the first yellow fever vaccination. The CDR3 nucleotides read TGTGCCACCTCGGAAGTGAGCACAGATACGCAGTATTTT. Translating it yields CATSEVSTDTQYF.